Following are 15 T cell receptor beta chains from one sample sequenced in a study of neurological immune-mediated disorders. One entry per CDR3 protein results from TCRdb running MiXCR on the 5' RACE reads. The table records tens of thousands of distinct CDR3 sequences, about 11% of them present only once. Time point in this sample: longitudinal time-point 1 (baseline). Input material: PBMCs. These receptor sequences come from a male donor with HTLV-1-associated myelopathy (HAM/TSP).

This clonotype showed up many times. V is TRBV9 and J is TRBJ2-1, with 9 nucleotides matching TRBD2. V dropped 4 bases and J dropped 2; count of bases not matched to a gene: 10. The CDR3 covers 17 residues. Germline V CDR1 and CDR2: SGDLS, YYNGEE. CDR3 nucleotide sequence: TGTGCCAGCAGCCCCCGACAGCCTAGCGGGGCCTACAATGAGCAGTTCTTC. The encoded protein is CASSPRQPSGAYNEQFF.

The chain joins TRBV18 to TRBJ1-1; D not certain. Per germline, CDR1 KGHSH and CDR2 LQKENI. Deletions cut 1 base from V and 0 bases from J, with 12 bases between. This CDR3 is built from 16 residues. CDR3 nucleotides: TGTGCCAGCTCACCACAACTCGCAGACATGAACACTGAAGCTTTCTTT. Translating gives CASSPQLADMNTEAFF.

The table lists this clonotype with many counts. This rearrangement joins TRBV24-1 to TRBJ1-5, with TRBD1 matching 7 bases. Germline V lookup: CDR1 KGHDR, CDR2 SFDVKD. The V gene end was trimmed by 1 base and the J gene end by 3 bases; junction bases not matched to a gene: 11. CDR3 size: 18 residues. Here the CDR3 reads CATSDLTSTGSDNQPQHF. As DNA, the CDR3 is TGTGCCACCAGTGATTTAACTTCGACAGGGTCTGACAATCAGCCCCAGCATTTT.

Many counts were recorded for this clonotype. The genes are TRBV5-1 and TRBJ2-3, with no clear D. The CDR3 spans 12 residues. With 1 base removed from V and 2 bases from J, the gap between germline ends came to 2 bases. Germline V gene data show CDR1 as SGHRS and CDR2 as YFSETQ. CDR3 residues: CASSLITDTQYF. CDR3 in DNA: TGCGCCAGCAGCTTGATCACAGATACGCAGTATTTT. Using reference TRBV5-1 and TRBJ2-3 for the parts outside the CDR3, the full variable domain is KAGVTQTPRYLIKTRGQQVTLSCSPISGHRSVSWYQQTPGQGLQFLFEYFSETQRNKGNFPGRFSGRQFSNSRSEMNVSTLELGDSALYLCASSLITDTQYFGPGTRLTVL.

The table lists this clonotype with many counts. The chain recombines TRBV5-1 with TRBJ2-2; D gene unclear. Per germline, CDR1 SGHRS and CDR2 YFSETQ. Deletions cut 0 bases from V and 5 bases from J, with 5 bases between. The CDR3 extends over 13 amino acids. This CDR3 reads CASSLAQTGELFF. CDR3 bases: TGCGCCAGCAGCTTGGCCCAGACCGGGGAGCTGTTTTTT.

This clonotype showed up many times. The V call is TRBV5-5, the J call TRBJ1-1; D call uncertain. The length of the CDR3 is 16 residues. V was cut by 0 bases and J by 0 bases, with 12 bases left in between. Germline CDR1 and CDR2: SGHKS and YYEKEE (reference sequence). CDR3 loop: CASSLAISNMNTEAFF. CDR3 nucleotide sequence: TGTGCCAGCAGCTTGGCAATTAGTAACATGAACACTGAAGCTTTCTTT.

There are a few counts of this clonotype. The chain joins TRBV6-5 to TRBJ2-7, with TRBD1 identical over 10 bases. With V trimmed by 2 bases and J by 4 bases, 5 bases remained unmatched. Per germline, CDR1 MNHEY and CDR2 SVGAGI. This CDR3 spans 15 amino acids. CDR3: CASSYRDRGSYEQYF. For the CDR3, the DNA is TGTGCCAGCAGTTACAGGGACAGGGGTTCATACGAGCAGTACTTC.

There are many counts of this clonotype. This chain connects TRBV6-1 to TRBJ1-1; 7 positions match TRBD1. The CDR3 consists of 16 residues. V shed 2 bases and J 1 base; nucleotides not matched to a gene: 7. Germline CDR1 reads MNHNS; CDR2 reads SASEGT. The CDR3 spells CASSEQGVRTNTEAFF. In nucleotides, the CDR3 is TGTGCCAGCAGTGAACAGGGGGTCCGGACGAACACTGAAGCTTTCTTT.

To note about this clonotype: The junction departs from the called germline gene at one end, perhaps through a read error. The rearrangement links TRBV29-1 to TRBJ1-1; D might be TRBD1 (5 bases). In germline, CDR1 is SQVTM, CDR2 ANQGSEA. The CDR3 totals 14 residues. DNA of the CDR3: TGCAGCATTGATCGCAGTGGAGGGGACACTGAAGCTTTCTTT. Translation gives CSIDRSGGDTEAFF.

This clonotype was found many times. The chain couples TRBV3-1 to TRBJ2-5, with 8 bases that match TRBD1. The trim removed 3 bases at V and 2 bases at J, leaving 5 bases unmatched. The CDR3 loop spans 15 amino acids. The germline CDR1 and CDR2 sequences are LGHDT and YNNKEL (reference sequence). The CDR3 DNA follows: TGTGCCAGCAGCCAGAACCACAGGGGGCAAGAGACCCAGTACTTC. Translated, it gives CASSQNHRGQETQYF.

The chain has TRBV5-1 and TRBJ1-4; 9 positions agree with TRBD1. CDR3 length equals 15 residues. The V gene's germline CDR1 is SGHRS and CDR2 YFSETQ. V lost 3 bases to trimming and J lost 2 bases; unmatched junction nucleotides: 2. CDR3 residues: CASSWDRVTNEKLFF. The CDR3 DNA reads TGCGCCAGCAGCTGGGACAGGGTGACTAATGAAAAACTGTTTTTT.

This clonotype was found many times. The chain recombines TRBV28 with TRBJ1-3, with D possibly matching TRBD1 (6 bases). The CDR3 length is 15 residues. CDR1 and CDR2 from the germline V gene are MDHEN and SYDVKM. Trimming cost V 3 bases and J 3 bases, with 12 bases left between them. Written as DNA, the CDR3 is TGTGCCAGCAGTTTGCCCGACAGGAGTGGAAACACCATATATTTT. Its protein product is CASSLPDRSGNTIYF.

This clonotype showed up many times. The chain employs TRBV20-1 and TRBJ1-1; possibly TRBD1 for D (5 bases). Deletions cut 5 bases from V and 7 bases from J, with 17 bases between. Germline V gene lookup returns CDR1 DFQATT and CDR2 SNEGSKA (reference sequence). This CDR3 has 13 residues. CDR3 region: CSAFRTGTGEAFF. Here the CDR3 DNA reads TGCAGTGCTTTCCGGACGGGGACGGGTGAAGCTTTCTTT.

This clonotype was recorded many times. This chain connects TRBV7-8 to TRBJ2-1; D unresolved. This CDR3 is 12 amino acids long. Per the germline V gene, CDR1 is SGHVS and CDR2 is FQNEAQ. The ends were cut back, 5 bases at V and 5 bases at J, with 7 bases in the middle. In DNA form, the CDR3 reads TGTGCCAGCAGCGGGCAGGACAATGAGCAGTTCTTC. Protein product: CASSGQDNEQFF.

This clonotype has at least ten counts. The chain links TRBV7-6 to TRBJ2-1; 8 bases map to TRBD2. Germline loops: CDR1 SGHVS, CDR2 FNYEAQ. The CDR3 totals 15 residues. V shed 1 base, J shed 10 bases, and the junction held 9 bases outside the gene matches. In DNA, the CDR3 is TGTGCCAGCAGCTTAGGCGGGGGGAGGTCTGGCGAGCAGTTCTTC. Protein product: CASSLGGGRSGEQFF.